The present T cell receptor (beta chain) was sequenced within a study of vaccination effects on CD4 cells after COVID-19. The wider study: Participants completed two doses of the BNT162b2 or mRNA-1273 vaccine.

CDR3 length: 14 residues. Germline V gene data show CDR1 as SGDLS and CDR2 as YYNGEE. V lost 7 bases to trimming and J lost 2 bases, with 15 bases between them. Assay used: immunoSEQ multiplex PCR; TCRdb lists only in-frame clones, some missing. Among about 26,000 clones listed, about 80% were seen once. Study results and limitations: At late timepoints after vaccination, vaccine- and infection-induced clones shrank markedly.

Antigen-specific CD4+ T cells were expanded with viral peptide pools in the ViraFEST assay before sequencing. Subsequent to 10 days of culture, CD4+ T cells were isolated. The person was diagnosed with PCR-confirmed SARS-CoV-2 infection between March and December 2020. It was with roughly 9.5 IU/ml IL-2 and about 10 ug/ml peptides that around 1.9 million PBMC per well were cultured. On day 3 and again on day 7, half the medium was replaced with IL-2 medium. Concerning this clone itself: The antigen is undetermined.

This rearrangement joins TRBV9 to TRBJ1-2; a weak D match, TRBD1 (6 bases). Sequencing was performed on CD4+ T cells from PBMCs cultured with HCoV-NL63 spike peptides, taken before COVID-19 vaccination. The source is a human donor who had a prior SARS-CoV-2 infection. DNA of the CDR3: TGTGCCAGCTCTCGCGGACAGCCGAACTATGGCTACACCTTC. This gives the protein CASSRGQPNYGYTF.